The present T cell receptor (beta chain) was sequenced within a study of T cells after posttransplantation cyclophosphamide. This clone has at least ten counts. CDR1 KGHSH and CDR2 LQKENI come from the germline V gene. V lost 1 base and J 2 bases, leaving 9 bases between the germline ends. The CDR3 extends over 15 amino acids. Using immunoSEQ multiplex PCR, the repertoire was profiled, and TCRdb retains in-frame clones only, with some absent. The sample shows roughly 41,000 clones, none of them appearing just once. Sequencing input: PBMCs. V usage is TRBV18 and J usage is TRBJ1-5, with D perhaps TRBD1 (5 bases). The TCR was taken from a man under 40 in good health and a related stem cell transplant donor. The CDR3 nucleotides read TGTGCCAGCTCACCACTGGGGGGGGGCAATCAGCCCCAGCATTTT. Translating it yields CASSPLGGGNQPQHF.